Listed here are 32 T cell receptor beta chains from one sample, sequenced in a study of blood T cell repertoires in COVID-19. TCRdb's copy holds only in-frame clones and misses some; the assay was immunoSEQ multiplex PCR. The data show fewer than 200,000 clones, 82% seen once. Sequencing was performed on peripheral blood. Source of these receptors: a woman aged 55-70 years with COVID-19, enrolled during active disease.

This chain links TRBV5-6 with TRBJ1-2; no definite D call. Germline loops: CDR1 SGHDT, CDR2 YYEEEE. CDR3 length: 11 residues. V was shortened by 3 bases and J by 7 bases, with 7 bases between the two germline ends. The CDR3 reads CASSSGIGYTF. CDR3 DNA: TGTGCCAGCAGCTCGGGAATTGGCTACACCTTC.

This clone was seen more than once but under ten times. This chain joins TRBV5-6 and TRBJ1-4; D gene unclear. The CDR3 covers 14 residues. Germline lookup yields CDR1 SGHDT and CDR2 YYEEEE. Trimming shortened V by 5 bases and J by 4 bases, and 12 bases separated the two germline ends. The DNA for the CDR3 is TGTGCCAGCAGGGGGAGAGGGCTTAATGAAAAACTGTTTTTT. Residues: CASRGRGLNEKLFF.

The chain uses TRBV11-2 and TRBJ2-7; D is perhaps TRBD2 (5 bases). Germline CDR1 reads SGHAT; CDR2 reads FQNNGV. The CDR3 runs 13 residues. The V and J ends lost 5 bases and 2 bases respectively, with 10 bases between them. CDR3 region: CASSAGIPYEQYF. DNA of the CDR3: TGTGCCAGCAGCGCGGGCATTCCCTACGAGCAGTACTTC.

There are a few counts of this clone. The rearrangement uses TRBV7-3 and TRBJ1-5, with a possible D match to TRBD1 (6 bases). The CDR3 contains 13 residues. CDR1 is SGHTA and CDR2 is FQGTGA in the germline V gene. V lost 6 bases, J lost 6 bases, and 12 bases lay in between. The DNA of the CDR3 is TGTGCCAGCAGTCGGACAGACGGTCAGCCCCAGCATTTT. It specifies CASSRTDGQPQHF.

The CDR3 DNA reads TGTGCCAGCAGCTACGGACTAGCGGGCCCCATCACCTACGAGCAGTACTTC. The encoded protein is CASSYGLAGPITYEQYF. The genes are TRBV5-6 and TRBJ2-7; TRBD2 matches at 11 bases. Unmatched junction bases numbered 10, after V lost 3 bases and J lost 2 bases. The germline V gene has CDR1 SGHDT and CDR2 YYEEEE. The CDR3 spans 17 residues.

This rearrangement joins TRBV18 to TRBJ2-1; 10 bases map to TRBD2. The CDR3 totals 16 residues. V shed 3 bases and J 5 bases; nucleotides not matched to a gene: 7. Germline loops: CDR1 KGHSH, CDR2 LQKENI. CDR3 amino acids: CASSPRALAGDNEQFF. The CDR3 DNA reads as TGTGCCAGCTCACCCAGGGCGCTAGCGGGAGACAATGAGCAGTTCTTC.

This sequence joins TRBV6-5 and TRBJ1-4; D possibly corresponds to TRBD1 (5 bases). The CDR3 consists of 11 residues. CDR1 and CDR2 (germline): MNHEY, SVGAGI. The V end lost 4 bases, the J end lost 8 bases, and 5 bases lay between the germline ends. CDR3 sequence reads: CASSWGEKLFF. CDR3 nucleotides: TGTGCCAGCAGTTGGGGCGAAAAACTGTTTTTT.

This clone showed up just a few times. The gene calls are TRBV28 and TRBJ1-2; 8 bases line up with TRBD1. CDR1 MDHEN and CDR2 SYDVKM come from the germline V gene. The CDR3 is made up of 15 amino acids. The V gene end was trimmed by 6 bases and the J gene end by 3 bases; junction bases not matched to a gene: 9. The CDR3 is CASRRQGTPDYGYTF. In DNA form, the CDR3 reads TGTGCCAGCAGACGACAGGGGACGCCCGACTATGGCTACACCTTC.

The V and J genes are TRBV6-9 and TRBJ1-2; 10 nucleotides line up with TRBD1. J was trimmed by 0 bases and V by 4 bases; bases with no gene match: 8. Germline loops: CDR1 MNHGY, CDR2 SVAAGI. CDR3 length equals 17 residues. The CDR3 loop reads CASSSPGQGKPNYGYTF. CDR3 coding DNA: TGTGCCAGCAGTTCGCCGGGACAGGGGAAACCTAACTATGGCTACACCTTC.

J is TRBJ2-7 and V is TRBV9, with D maybe TRBD2 (5 bases). The CDR3 runs to 13 residues. Germline CDR1 is SGDLS and CDR2 is YYNGEE. V lost 0 bases and J 2 bases, leaving 6 bases between the germline ends. CDR3: CASSVAGTYEQYF. The CDR3 DNA reads as TGTGCCAGCAGCGTAGCGGGAACCTACGAGCAGTACTTC.

This chain joins TRBV7-2 and TRBJ2-3, with TRBD2 identical over 13 bases. The CDR3 runs to 19 residues. V dropped 5 bases and J dropped 0; count of bases not matched to a gene: 11. Germline V gene sequence: CDR1 SGHTA, CDR2 FQGNSA. The CDR3: CASSKTPGLAGFSTDTQYF. CDR3 nucleotide sequence: TGTGCCAGCAGCAAAACCCCGGGACTAGCGGGATTCAGCACAGATACGCAGTATTTT.

The gene calls are TRBV19 and TRBJ1-3, with D possibly TRBD1 on 5 matching bases. V lost 5 bases to trimming and J lost 0 bases, with 17 bases between them. CDR1 and CDR2 from the germline V gene are LNHDA and SQIVND (reference sequence). CDR3 length: 17 amino acids. The CDR3 is CASSLMRGRISGNTIYF. The CDR3 nucleotides read TGTGCCAGTAGTCTTATGCGGGGACGGATCTCTGGAAACACCATATATTTT.

This clone showed up just once. The chain recombines TRBV13 with TRBJ2-7; 10 bases line up with TRBD1. The junction had 7 bases not matched to a gene; V was cut back by 4 bases and J by 4 bases. Germline values: CDR1 PRHDT, CDR2 FYEKMQ (reference sequence). CDR3 length: 15 residues. Here the CDR3 reads CASSSRQGARYEQYF. For the CDR3, the DNA is TGTGCCAGCAGCTCAAGACAGGGGGCCAGGTACGAGCAGTACTTC. The whole variable domain, remainder taken from reference TRBV13 and TRBJ2-7, is AAGVIQSPRHLIKEKRETATLKCYPIPRHDTVYWYQQGPGQDPQFLISFYEKMQSDKGSIPDRFSAQQFSDYHSELNMSSLELGDSALYFCASSSRQGARYEQYFGPGTRLTVT.

CDR3: CATSPSAPGTGPLGNIQYF. The DNA of the CDR3 is TGTGCCACCAGCCCTTCGGCACCCGGGACAGGGCCCTTAGGGAACATTCAGTACTTC. The chain combines TRBV15 with TRBJ2-4; 9 nucleotides agree with TRBD1. Germline V gives CDR1 LNHNV, CDR2 YYDKDF (reference sequence). The CDR3 totals 19 residues. Unmatched junction bases numbered 21, after V lost 5 bases and J lost 7 bases.

This clone was observed a single time. V and J are TRBV10-1 and TRBJ1-2; tentatively, D is TRBD1 (5 bases). Germline V gene data show CDR1 as WNHNN and CDR2 as SYGVQD (reference sequence). Trimming removed 3 bases at V and 8 bases at J, with 10 bases between. The CDR3 contains 12 residues. The CDR3 DNA sequence: TGCGCCAGCAGTGACGGACGGGGGGGCTACACCTTC. This gives the protein CASSDGRGGYTF.

The genes are TRBV19 and TRBJ1-5, with 9 nucleotides matching TRBD1. Germline trimming cut 10 bases from V and 6 bases from J; bases unmatched to any gene: 7. Germline V gene lookup returns CDR1 LNHDA and CDR2 SQIVND (reference sequence). The CDR3 consists of 13 residues. CDR3 sequence: CATSTGGGQPQHF. The CDR3 region has the DNA TGTGCCACTTCAACAGGGGGCGGTCAGCCCCAGCATTTT. Full variable domain (outside the CDR3, taken from reference TRBV19 and TRBJ1-5): DGGITQSPKYLFRKEGQNVTLSCEQNLNHDAMYWYRQDPGQGLRLIYYSQIVNDFQKGDIAEGYSVSREKKESFPLTVTSAQKNPTAFYLCATSTGGGQPQHFGDGTRLSIL.

In this sample, this clone turned up once. V and J are TRBV4-2 and TRBJ1-5, with 8 positions matching TRBD1. Unmatched junction bases numbered 5, after V lost 4 bases and J lost 6 bases. The CDR3 spans 14 residues. Germline loops: CDR1 LGHNA, CDR2 YNFKEQ. The CDR3 sequence: CASSRGQGSQPQHF. For the CDR3, the DNA is TGTGCCAGCAGCCGCGGACAGGGAAGTCAGCCCCAGCATTTT.

This chain links TRBV5-1 with TRBJ1-2, with 7 positions matching TRBD1. Trimming removed 4 bases from V and 4 bases from J; junction bases left unmatched: 7. The CDR3 is made up of 14 amino acids. The V gene's germline CDR1 is SGHRS and CDR2 YFSETQ. Here the CDR3 reads CASSGDRVGYGYTF. The CDR3 region has the DNA TGCGCCAGCAGCGGAGACAGGGTCGGCTATGGCTACACCTTC.

This clone turned up a few times. This sequence joins TRBV19 and TRBJ1-1; D is possibly TRBD1 (6 bases). CDR1 is LNHDA, CDR2 SQIVND, per germline (reference sequence). The CDR3 runs 15 residues. V shed 2 bases and J shed 4 bases, with 14 bases lying between them. The DNA for the CDR3 is TGTGCCAGTAGTATACCGGGGGGCGCAAGCACTGAAGCTTTCTTT. Its translation: CASSIPGGASTEAFF. Looking up the rest from reference TRBV19 and TRBJ1-1 gives the full variable domain: DGGITQSPKYLFRKEGQNVTLSCEQNLNHDAMYWYRQDPGQGLRLIYYSQIVNDFQKGDIAEGYSVSREKKESFPLTVTSAQKNPTAFYLCASSIPGGASTEAFFGQGTRLTVV.

The chain links TRBV25-1 to TRBJ1-4; 11 nucleotides match TRBD1. This CDR3 comprises 16 residues. The junction had 9 bases not matched to a gene; V was cut back by 4 bases and J by 8 bases. The germline CDR1 and CDR2 sequences are MGHDK and SYGVNS. For the CDR3, the DNA is TGTGCCAGCAGTGGGACAGGGGGCCATATAAAGGAAAAACTGTTTTTT. Encoded protein: CASSGTGGHIKEKLFF.

The J gene is TRBJ1-1, the V gene TRBV7-9; D is ambiguous. With 2 bases removed from V and 1 base from J, the gap between germline ends came to 5 bases. The CDR3 runs to 13 residues. Looked up from germline, CDR1 is SEHNR and CDR2 is FQNEAQ (reference sequence). The CDR3 DNA reads as TGTGCCAGCAGCTTACCAGGGAACACTGAAGCTTTCTTT. The encoded protein is CASSLPGNTEAFF.

The chain uses TRBV27 and TRBJ2-2, with a possible D match to TRBD1 (5 bases). V was clipped by 2 bases and J by 4 bases, with 8 bases between them. The CDR3 loop spans 14 amino acids. Germline V gene data show CDR1 as MNHEY and CDR2 as SMNVEV (reference sequence). CDR3 bases: TGTGCCAGCAGTTTAGGCAGGGCCACCGGGGAGCTGTTTTTT. Translated: CASSLGRATGELFF.

This clone came up once. DNA of the CDR3: TGTGCCAGCAGTGGTGAGGCCCCAAACATTCAGTACTTC. Its protein product is CASSGEAPNIQYF. This chain joins TRBV25-1 and TRBJ2-4; D is unclear. The CDR3 contains 13 residues. The germline CDR1 and CDR2 sequences are MGHDK and SYGVNS. V gave up 4 bases and J gave up 6 bases, with 10 bases separating them.

This rearrangement joins TRBV5-6 to TRBJ1-3; D is possibly TRBD1 (5 bases). V lost 2 bases to trimming and J lost 3 bases, with 15 bases between them. The CDR3 is made up of 16 amino acids. Germline lookup yields CDR1 SGHDT and CDR2 YYEEEE. The CDR3 DNA is TGTGCCAGCAGCTTAAGACAGCTAACGGGTGGAAACACCATATATTTT. It encodes CASSLRQLTGGNTIYF.

V usage is TRBV14 and J usage is TRBJ2-7; TRBD1 is a possible D gene (6 bases). Trimming removed 5 bases from V and 4 bases from J, with 15 bases in between. Germline V gene data show CDR1 as SGHDN and CDR2 as FVKESK. CDR3 length: 14 residues. CDR3: CASSEKGGRYEQYF. The CDR3 DNA follows: TGTGCCAGCAGCGAAAAAGGGGGAAGATACGAGCAGTACTTC.

This clone was detected once. V is TRBV29-1 and J is TRBJ2-1, with 7 bases lining up with TRBD1. V lost 4 bases and J lost 3; bases outside the gene matches: 0. The CDR3 has 12 amino acids. The germline CDR1 and CDR2 sequences are SQVTM and ANQGSEA. The CDR3: CSVGDSYNEQFF. CDR3 bases: TGCAGCGTTGGGGACAGCTACAATGAGCAGTTCTTC.

The chain uses TRBV3-1 (or the pseudogene TRBV3-2) and TRBJ1-2, with D possibly being TRBD1 (6 bases). This CDR3 contains 16 residues. Trimming took off 1 base at V and 2 bases at J, with 14 bases between the two ends. Per germline, CDR1 LGHDT and CDR2 YNNKEL (reference sequence). Here the CDR3 DNA reads TGTGCCAGCAGCCAAGTTGATGCAGGGGTGAACTATGGCTACACCTTC. Translated, it gives CASSQVDAGVNYGYTF.

The V call is TRBV30, the J call TRBJ1-2; perhaps TRBD1 as D (5 bases). Per germline, CDR1 GTSNPN and CDR2 SVGIG (reference sequence). The V end was cut by 0 bases, the J end by 4 bases, with 9 bases between. The CDR3 has 13 residues. The CDR3, as DNA: TGTGCCTGGAGTGTAAGCAGGGCCTATGGCTACACCTTC. Translation gives CAWSVSRAYGYTF. Supplemented by reference TRBV30 and TRBJ1-2, the full variable domain reads SQTIHQWPATLVQPVGSPLSLECTVEGTSNPNLYWYRQAAGRGLQLLFYSVGIGQISSEVPQNLSASRPQDRQFILSSKKLLLSDSGFYLCAWSVSRAYGYTFGSGTRLTVV.

The V call is TRBV11-2, the J call TRBJ2-3; 14 bases agree with TRBD2. CDR1 and CDR2 (germline): SGHAT, FQNNGV. Trimming at V came to 1 base and at J to 1 base, leaving 7 bases not matched to a gene. The CDR3 spans 19 residues. CDR3 sequence (DNA): TGTGCCAGCAGCTTAGTTCCCTGGGGACTAGCGGGAGGCACAGATACGCAGTATTTT. It codes for CASSLVPWGLAGGTDTQYF.

The chain couples TRBV7-3 to TRBJ2-1, with TRBD2 matching over 7 bases. Germline V gene lookup returns CDR1 SGHTA and CDR2 FQGTGA. CDR3 size: 13 residues. Trimming at V came to 5 bases and at J to 7 bases, leaving 5 bases not matched to a gene. The chain's CDR3 is CASSPGRVNEQFF. DNA of the CDR3: TGTGCCAGCAGCCCAGGGAGGGTTAATGAGCAGTTCTTC.

This clone was seen a handful of times. The chain is built from TRBV28 and TRBJ2-1; TRBD2 matches at 10 bases. Germline V gene lookup returns CDR1 MDHEN and CDR2 SYDVKM. With 0 bases clipped from V and 6 bases from J, the junction kept 26 bases outside the gene matches. The CDR3 runs 23 residues. In nucleotides, the CDR3 is TGTGCCAGCAGTTTATGGGTGAACACAGCGCCCCTCGGTAGCGGGAGGAACGTCAATGAGCAGTTCTTC. Translated: CASSLWVNTAPLGSGRNVNEQFF.

This chain uses TRBV19 with TRBJ2-1; 8 bases fit TRBD1. J lost 7 bases, V lost 5 bases, and 13 bases had no gene match. Germline V gene lookup returns CDR1 LNHDA and CDR2 SQIVND (reference sequence). CDR3 size: 16 residues. CDR3 region: CASSSQGATGSNEQFF. In DNA, the CDR3 is TGTGCCAGTAGTTCCCAGGGGGCTACGGGTTCGAATGAGCAGTTCTTC.